This TCR beta chain was identified during a study of T cells in Graves' hyperthyroidism and ophthalmopathy. V gave up 5 bases and J gave up 8 bases; unmatched junction bases: 5. The CDR3 has 13 residues. Amplification targeted TCR beta CDR3 regions from RNA transcripts. RT-PCR in the first round (using the HTBI primer set) targeted the TCR CDR3. TCRdb re-analysed the multiplex PCR reads in MiXCR, keeping a single row per CDR3 protein. Of roughly 700,000 distinct CDR3 sequences in the sample, roughly 17% were seen once. This clonotype was counted at least ten times. The rearrangement links TRBV12-3 or TRBV12-4 to TRBJ1-2; TRBD1 matches at 10 bases. What was sequenced was blood. This clonotype was obtained from a man aged 50 to 60 with Graves' hyperthyroidism. The CDR3 coding sequence is TGTGCCAGCAGTCCCGACAGGGGGCACGGCTACACCTTC. Amino acids: CASSPDRGHGYTF.